Presented here are 18 T cell receptor beta chains from one specimen sequenced in a study of regulatory T cells in long-lasting Graves disease. The time point is: persistent/refractory GD, antithyroid drugs over 5 years with positive TRAb. Researchers made the TCR library from RNA that was extracted from PBMCs. Libraries of TCR beta came from iRepertoire HTBI primers plus Arm-PCR of CDR3 regions. MiXCR, run by TCRdb on the multiplex PCR reads, gives a single entry per CDR3 protein. This table has a few hundred thousand distinct CDR3 sequences, around 20% appearing once. The sample was peripheral blood mononuclear cells (PBMCs), taken when the disease was refractory, from a patient treated with antithyroid drugs. All receptors come from a female donor with Graves disease.

This chain uses TRBV30 with TRBJ1-3; D is undetermined. V lost 3 bases to trimming and J lost 0 bases, with 6 bases between them. The CDR3 is made up of 13 amino acids. Germline V gene lookup returns CDR1 GTSNPN and CDR2 SVGIG (reference sequence). The CDR3 DNA follows: TGTGCCTGGAGAATCTTCTCTGGAAACACCATATATTTT. It yields the protein CAWRIFSGNTIYF.

This chain connects TRBV12-3 or TRBV12-4 to TRBJ2-1, with TRBD2 matching over 8 bases. The junction had 9 bases not matched to a gene; V was cut back by 10 bases and J by 7 bases. CDR3 size: 13 residues. The DNA of the CDR3 is TGTGCCATCCCGGGGGGGTGGGCAAATGAGCAGTTCTTC. Its translation is CAIPGGWANEQFF.

This clonotype was detected a few times. The chain recombines TRBV15 with TRBJ1-2, with D possibly TRBD1 on 6 matching bases. Trimming cost V 4 bases and J 0 bases, with 9 bases left between them. The CDR3 covers 14 residues. CDR1 and CDR2 (germline): LNHNV, YYDKDF (reference sequence). CDR3 sequence (DNA): TGTGCCACCAGCAAGGACAGAGCTAACTATGGCTACACCTTC. As protein: CATSKDRANYGYTF.

V is TRBV28 and J is TRBJ1-2; TRBD1 agrees at 8 bases. With V trimmed by 5 bases and J by 4 bases, 9 bases remained unmatched. CDR1 and CDR2 from the germline V gene are MDHEN and SYDVKM. The CDR3 is 15 amino acids. This CDR3 reads CASSQNGQGTYGYTF. DNA for the CDR3: TGTGCCAGCAGTCAGAACGGACAGGGAACCTATGGCTACACCTTC.

This clonotype was detected only a few times. V is TRBV15 and J is TRBJ2-4; 7 bases agree with TRBD1. The CDR3 covers 15 residues. The V gene end was trimmed by 6 bases and the J gene end by 0 bases; junction bases not matched to a gene: 5. Germline lookup yields CDR1 LNHNV and CDR2 YYDKDF (reference sequence). CDR3 loop: CATSPGGIAKNIQYF. The CDR3, as DNA: TGTGCCACCAGTCCAGGGGGTATAGCCAAAAACATTCAGTACTTC.

The chain couples TRBV28 to TRBJ1-5; perhaps TRBD1 as D (5 bases). Trimming removed 7 bases at V and 3 bases at J, with 16 bases between. The CDR3 is 15 residues long. Germline CDR1 MDHEN, CDR2 SYDVKM. CDR3 amino acids: CASNSDGGVNQPQHF. CDR3 sequence (DNA): TGTGCCAGCAACTCAGATGGGGGGGTCAATCAGCCCCAGCATTTT.

On this clonotype: This may come from a read error, since a much larger clone is one base off. This chain connects TRBV12-3 or TRBV12-4 to TRBJ2-5; D perhaps matches TRBD1 (6 bases). V was pared by 8 bases and J by 4 bases, with 17 bases between. This CDR3 is built from 14 residues. The DNA of the CDR3 is TGTGCCAGCGGTCAGTTGACAGGAGGAGAGACCCAGTACTTC. It specifies CASGQLTGGETQYF.

The rearrangement uses TRBV6-1 and TRBJ1-1; D perhaps matches TRBD1 (5 bases). Germline V gene data show CDR1 as MNHNS and CDR2 as SASEGT. The CDR3 contains 17 residues. V was cut by 6 bases and J by 4 bases, with 24 bases left in between. CDR3: CASRATGTGLGGTEAFF. DNA for the CDR3: TGTGCCAGCAGAGCAACCGGGACCGGCCTCGGGGGCACTGAAGCTTTCTTT.

This clonotype was counted between two and nine times. The chain has TRBV7-3 and TRBJ1-3, with D possibly matching TRBD1 (5 bases). Germline CDR1 is SGHTA and CDR2 is FQGTGA. With 0 bases removed from V and 1 base from J, the gap between germline ends came to 13 bases. The CDR3 spans 17 residues. Here the CDR3 DNA reads TGTGCCAGCAGCTTAACATCAACAGGAGGTTCTGGAAACACCATATATTTT. It encodes CASSLTSTGGSGNTIYF. Filled out from reference TRBV7-3 and TRBJ1-3, the complete variable domain reads GAGVSQTPSNKVTEKGKYVELRCDPISGHTALYWYRQSLGQGPEFLIYFQGTGAADDSGLPNDRFFAVRPEGSVSTLKIQRTERGDSAVYLCASSLTSTGGSGNTIYFGEGSWLTVV.

Concerning this clonotype itself: A read error may be the cause here, since a much bigger clone is one base away. This chain joins TRBV28 and TRBJ1-2; no definite D call. V lost 6 bases to trimming and J lost 6 bases, with 14 bases between them. CDR3 length equals 13 residues. CDR1 is MDHEN, CDR2 SYDVKM, per germline. Written as DNA, the CDR3 is TGTGCCAGCAGAGGTCAGCCCAGCCATGGCTACACCTTC. Protein product: CASRGQPSHGYTF.

The chain joins TRBV7-8 to TRBJ1-5; weak D call: TRBD1 (6 bases). CDR1 is SGHVS, CDR2 FQNEAQ, per germline. The CDR3 consists of 14 residues. The V gene lost 4 bases and the J gene lost 5 bases, with 12 bases spanning the gap. CDR3 amino acids: CASSYRQEDQPQHF. The CDR3 DNA follows: TGTGCCAGCAGCTACCGACAGGAAGATCAGCCCCAGCATTTT. The full variable domain, rest sourced from reference TRBV7-8 and TRBJ1-5, is GAGVSQSPRYKVAKRGQDVALRCDPISGHVSLFWYQQALGQGPEFLTYFQNEAQLDKSGLPSDRFFAERPEGSVSTLKIQRTQQEDSAVYLCASSYRQEDQPQHFGDGTRLSIL.

The V and J genes are TRBV2 and TRBJ1-3; 7 bases match TRBD1. Germline V gives CDR1 SNHLY, CDR2 FYNNEI. There are 14 residues in the CDR3. V lost 6 bases, J lost 4 bases, and 6 bases stayed unmatched. CDR3 sequence reads: CASSPTGTGNTIYF. The CDR3 DNA sequence: TGTGCCAGCAGCCCGACAGGGACCGGAAACACCATATATTTT.

This chain connects TRBV3-1 to TRBJ2-3; D ambiguous. V lost 6 bases to trimming and J lost 6 bases, with 13 bases between them. Germline loops: CDR1 LGHDT, CDR2 YNNKEL (reference sequence). This CDR3 is built from 13 residues. The CDR3 sequence: CASSYETEDTQYF. CDR3 DNA sequence: TGTGCCAGCAGTTACGAAACCGAGGATACGCAGTATTTT.

The genes are TRBV3-1 and TRBJ2-3, with D perhaps TRBD2 (6 bases). V was pared by 4 bases and J by 4 bases, with 15 bases between. From germline, CDR1 is LGHDT and CDR2 YNNKEL (reference sequence). This CDR3 has 15 residues. The CDR3 DNA follows: TGTGCCAGCAGCCCCTGGAGGGGAGAGGCAGATACGCAGTATTTT. It encodes CASSPWRGEADTQYF.

The chain is built from TRBV29-1 and TRBJ2-7; TRBD2 aligns across 7 bases. This CDR3 comprises 12 residues. Germline values: CDR1 SQVTM, CDR2 ANQGSEA. Germline trimming cut 6 bases from V and 4 bases from J; bases unmatched to any gene: 6. The CDR3 region has the DNA TGCAGCGTCGAGGGCGGGAGATACGAGCAGTACTTC. This sequence encodes CSVEGGRYEQYF.

V and J are TRBV10-3 and TRBJ1-1; D perhaps matches TRBD1 (5 bases). The ends were cut back, 3 bases at V and 7 bases at J, with 18 bases in the middle. The CDR3 sequence is 15 residues long. Germline loops: CDR1 ENHRY, CDR2 SYGVKD. The DNA of the CDR3 is TGTGCCATCAGTGAATCCCCTCCAGGGAGCGGTGAAGCTTTCTTT. Translated, it gives CAISESPPGSGEAFF.

In nucleotides, the CDR3 is TGTGCCAGCAGCTTAGCTGGCCGGGACAGCGAGACCAGGGGCTACACCTTC. Translated, it gives CASSLAGRDSETRGYTF. The chain recombines TRBV7-9 with TRBJ1-2; 7 positions agree with TRBD1. CDR1 SEHNR and CDR2 FQNEAQ come from the germline V gene (reference sequence). With 0 bases clipped from V and 8 bases from J, the junction kept 15 bases outside the gene matches. This CDR3 contains 17 residues.

V gene TRBV12-5 combines with J gene TRBJ2-2; unclear D gene. The V end was cut by 2 bases, the J end by 7 bases, with 5 bases between. The CDR3 is 12 residues long. Germline CDR1 reads LGHNT; CDR2 reads FRNRAP. CDR3 coding DNA: TGTGCTAGTGGTTTGTCGCGCGGGGAGCTGTTTTTT. Amino acids: CASGLSRGELFF.